This T cell receptor (beta chain) was recovered during a study of cytomegalovirus exposure and HLA in healthy donors. This PCR relied on a set of 60 Vbeta primers and 13 Jbeta primers. Clones were read by immunoSEQ multiplex PCR, and TCRdb kept only the in-frame ones, dropping some. The sample has 200,000 or so clones, under 90% seen once. With 0 bases removed from V and 5 bases from J, the gap between germline ends came to 22 bases. The CDR3 spans 18 residues. From germline, CDR1 is LGHNA and CDR2 YSLEER. The receptor was derived from a boy aged 2 to 10 in good health and CMV-seronegative. The material sequenced was PBMCs. This chain connects TRBV4-3 to TRBJ1-2; D unclear. The CDR3, as DNA: TGCGCCAGCAGCCAAGAACTTAGGGCGCACCCTTGGAGGTATGGCTACACCTTC. Translation gives CASSQELRAHPWRYGYTF.